The sequence of this T cell receptor beta chain was determined in a study of neurological immune-mediated disorders. Overall study results and limits: The absence of shared CDR3 amino acid sequences among expanded clones across subjects suggests private repertoires in all groups. The greatest degree of TCR clonal expansion was observed in HTLV-1-associated myelopathy, with the lowest in multiple sclerosis, below that of healthy controls.

V lost 6 bases, J lost 3 bases, and 12 bases lay in between. The germline gives CDR1 SGHAT, CDR2 FQNNGV. CDR3 length: 13 amino acids. cDNA was made by 5'RACE with 10-nucleotide random UMIs. TCRdb redid the calling of the 5' RACE reads with MiXCR, one entry per CDR3 protein. The table lists 20,000 to 25,000 distinct CDR3 sequences, 6.5% to 8.5% of them singletons. On this clonotype itself: Its specificity is unknown.

Sequenced: PBMCs. J is TRBJ2-7 and V is TRBV11-2, with D unresolved. The clonotype comes from a woman in her thirties or forties in good health. The DNA of the CDR3 is TGTGCCAGCAGTTCCTCAAGAGACTACGAGCAGTACTTC. Amino acids: CASSSSRDYEQYF.